The 15 T cell receptor beta chains reported below all come from one sample, sequenced in a study of blood T cell repertoires in COVID-19. Only in-frame clones appear in the TCRdb table, and some are missing; sequencing was by immunoSEQ multiplex PCR. This sample has some 170,000 clones, with over 90% found just once. Sequenced input: peripheral blood. These TCRs come from a woman aged 55-69 years with COVID-19, enrolled during active disease.

The V gene is TRBV7-9, the J gene TRBJ1-2; D is uncertain. CDR3 length: 14 residues. Germline V gene lookup returns CDR1 SEHNR and CDR2 FQNEAQ (reference sequence). Trimming shortened V by 5 bases and J by 3 bases, and 13 bases separated the two germline ends. As DNA, the CDR3 is TGTGCCAGCAGCAATAGAATCCCACACTATGGCTACACCTTC. Its translation: CASSNRIPHYGYTF.

This chain uses TRBV3-1 (or the pseudogene TRBV3-2) with TRBJ1-2; 10 bases fit TRBD1. The V gene end was trimmed by 6 bases and the J gene end by 8 bases; junction bases not matched to a gene: 9. This CDR3 contains 14 residues. Germline V gene lookup returns CDR1 LGHDT and CDR2 YNNKEL (reference sequence). CDR3 sequence (DNA): TGTGCCAGCAGTATCGACAGGGGGCTTGGGGGCTACACCTTC. This encodes CASSIDRGLGGYTF.

The J gene is TRBJ2-7, the V gene TRBV19; a weak D match, TRBD1 (9 bases). The CDR3 extends over 17 amino acids. V lost 5 bases to trimming and J lost 0 bases, with 20 bases between them. The germline V gene encodes CDR1 LNHDA and CDR2 SQIVND (reference sequence). Here the CDR3 DNA reads TGTGCCAGTAGTCCGGGGGGGGACAGGGACGGCTCCTACGAGCAGTACTTC. Its protein product is CASSPGGDRDGSYEQYF.

The gene calls are TRBV15 and TRBJ1-5; D uncertain. Germline CDR1 and CDR2: LNHNV and YYDKDF (reference sequence). The length of the CDR3 is 15 residues. Trimming left V 0 bases short and J 9 bases short, with 15 bases between. The chain's CDR3 is CATSRDRGSPGPQHF. The CDR3 coding sequence is TGTGCCACCAGCAGAGATCGAGGGTCTCCAGGGCCCCAGCATTTT.

This rearrangement joins TRBV11-2 to TRBJ1-6; tentatively, D is TRBD1 (5 bases). CDR3 length: 17 amino acids. The V end lost 5 bases, the J end lost 8 bases, and 22 bases lay between the germline ends. From germline, CDR1 is SGHAT and CDR2 FQNNGV. CDR3 bases: TGTGCCAGCAGCCCCACTCATGGCAGGGATGGATATTCACCCCTCCACTTT. This sequence encodes CASSPTHGRDGYSPLHF.

The chain has TRBV7-6 and TRBJ1-2; D might be TRBD1 (6 bases). CDR3 size: 13 residues. The V gene lost 3 bases and the J gene lost 12 bases, with 17 bases spanning the gap. Germline V gene data show CDR1 as SGHVS and CDR2 as FNYEAQ. The CDR3 region has the DNA TGTGCCAGCAGCTTGGGGGGGGCCGGTAGTCACACCTTC. Amino acids: CASSLGGAGSHTF.

The chain has TRBV7-9 and TRBJ1-2; possible D gene TRBD1, 6 bases. With 5 bases removed from V and 8 bases from J, the gap between germline ends came to 12 bases. CDR3 length equals 12 residues. Germline V lookup: CDR1 SEHNR, CDR2 FQNEAQ (reference sequence). CDR3 nucleotides: TGTGCCAGCAGCGAAACAGGGAAAGGCTACACCTTC. It encodes CASSETGKGYTF.

This chain joins TRBV29-1 and TRBJ1-2, with 11 bases lining up with TRBD1. Trimming at V came to 3 bases and at J to 4 bases, leaving 1 base not matched to a gene. From germline, CDR1 is SQVTM and CDR2 ANQGSEA. The CDR3 sequence is 13 residues long. The CDR3 spells CSVDGQGAYGYTF. The CDR3 bases are TGCAGCGTTGACGGACAGGGGGCCTATGGCTACACCTTC.

This clone came up a few times. The chain recombines TRBV5-1 with TRBJ1-4; 8 nucleotides align to TRBD1. This CDR3 is built from 14 residues. The J segment lost 4 bases and the V segment lost 2 bases, leaving 1 base of the junction unmatched. Germline V gene lookup returns CDR1 SGHRS and CDR2 YFSETQ. CDR3 protein: CASSFGQGNEKLFF. CDR3 DNA sequence: TGCGCCAGCAGCTTCGGACAGGGTAATGAAAAACTGTTTTTT. The whole variable domain, filled in from reference TRBV5-1 and TRBJ1-4, reads KAGVTQTPRYLIKTRGQQVTLSCSPISGHRSVSWYQQTPGQGLQFLFEYFSETQRNKGNFPGRFSGRQFSNSRSEMNVSTLELGDSALYLCASSFGQGNEKLFFGSGTQLSVL.

This clone was observed a single time. One end of the junction varies from germline; a read error may be responsible. The chain is built from TRBV7-7 and TRBJ2-1; perhaps TRBD2 as D (7 bases). The CDR3 has 16 residues. The germline V gene has CDR1 SSHAT and CDR2 FNYEAQ (reference sequence). The CDR3 nucleotides are TGTGCTAGCAGCTTAGCGCCCGGGGGGCAAAACAATGAGCAGTTCTTC. This translates into CASSLAPGGQNNEQFF. The complete variable domain, with remaining parts taken from reference TRBV7-7 and TRBJ2-1, reads GAGVSQSPRYKVTKRGQDVTLRCDPISSHATLYWYQQALGQGPEFLTYFNYEAQPDKSGLPSDRFSAERPEGSISTLTIQRTEQRDSAMYRCASSLAPGGQNNEQFFGPGTRLTVL.

The chain couples TRBV11-2 to TRBJ2-5; 12 positions match TRBD1. Germline-derived CDR1 and CDR2 are SGHAT and FQNNGV. The CDR3 is made up of 16 amino acids. The V and J ends lost 3 bases and 5 bases, in that order; junction bases with no gene match: 7. The CDR3 is CASSFSGTGGGETQYF. In nucleotides, the CDR3 is TGTGCCAGCAGCTTCTCCGGGACAGGGGGCGGGGAGACCCAGTACTTC.

The chain uses TRBV2 and TRBJ1-6; 7 bases are shared with TRBD1. V shed 5 bases, J shed 9 bases, and the junction held 10 bases outside the gene matches. This CDR3 region has 15 residues. The V gene's germline CDR1 is SNHLY and CDR2 FYNNEI. The CDR3 reads CASSPTGSGVSPLHF. In nucleotides, the CDR3 is TGTGCCAGCAGTCCGACAGGGAGTGGAGTTTCACCCCTCCACTTT.

This clone was seen more than once but under ten times. CDR3 in amino acids: CASSFIGTGASGNTIYF. DNA for the CDR3: TGTGCCAGCAGCTTTATCGGGACAGGGGCCTCTGGAAACACCATATATTTT. This rearrangement joins TRBV7-2 to TRBJ1-3; 10 nucleotides align to TRBD1. This CDR3 comprises 17 residues. Germline CDR1 SGHTA, CDR2 FQGNSA. J gave up 0 bases and V 3 bases, and 5 bases lay outside the gene matches.

The CDR3 spells CASTDRVSETQYF. Here the CDR3 DNA reads TGCGCCAGCACCGACAGGGTCTCGGAGACCCAGTACTTC. The chain links TRBV5-1 to TRBJ2-5; 7 bases align to TRBD1. The CDR3 contains 13 residues. Trimming at V came to 6 bases and at J to 5 bases, leaving 7 bases not matched to a gene. Germline values: CDR1 SGHRS, CDR2 YFSETQ.

The rearrangement uses TRBV28 and TRBJ2-7; 9 bases are a match to TRBD1. With 6 bases clipped from V and 3 bases from J, the junction kept 6 bases outside the gene matches. Germline assignment: CDR1 MDHEN and CDR2 SYDVKM. The CDR3 consists of 14 residues. DNA for the CDR3: TGTGCCAGCAGCACAGGGGGCTCCCTCTACGAGCAGTACTTC. Translating it yields CASSTGGSLYEQYF. The whole variable domain, remainder taken from reference TRBV28 and TRBJ2-7, is DVKVTQSSRYLVKRTGEKVFLECVQDMDHENMFWYRQDPGLGLRLIYFSYDVKMKEKGDIPEGYSVSREKKERFSLILESASTNQTSMYLCASSTGGSLYEQYFGPGTRLTVT.